These T cell receptor beta chains were read from a single sample in a study of shared clonotypes between healthy human individuals. Produced via immunoSEQ multiplex PCR; TCRdb's table is partial and in-frame only. The data contain roughly 2.5 million clones, over 85% of them singletons. Material for sequencing was naive CD4+ T cells sorted from blood. The origin of the receptors is a man between 18 and 29 years old in good health. The CDR3 runs from the conserved cysteine through the conserved F or W. The D gene is left open where the match is weak. The size of a clone is reported for some rows only, either as once, few or many, or as a class for expanded clones.

d_call: .
j_call: TRBJ2-1
v_call: TRBV11-2
clone_size: .
cdr3_aa: CASSLLRRDHTSWEQFF

d_call: .
j_call: TRBJ2-2
v_call: TRBV28
clone_size: .
cdr3_aa: CASSLLAKNTGELFF

d_call: TRBD1
j_call: TRBJ1-1
v_call: TRBV5-1
clone_size: few
cdr3_aa: CASSTTGGTNTEAFF

d_call: TRBD2
j_call: TRBJ2-5
v_call: TRBV29-1
clone_size: .
cdr3_aa: CSVDKAGELGKTQYF

d_call: TRBD1
j_call: TRBJ2-7
v_call: TRBV6-5
clone_size: .
cdr3_aa: CASSRGDRGYEQYF

d_call: .
j_call: TRBJ2-2
v_call: TRBV11-2
clone_size: .
cdr3_aa: CASSYWRRGRPTPGELFF

d_call: .
j_call: TRBJ1-6
v_call: TRBV27
clone_size: .
cdr3_aa: CASSPRGVPYNSPLHF

d_call: .
j_call: TRBJ1-1
v_call: TRBV13
clone_size: .
cdr3_aa: CASSLDLNTEAFF

d_call: .
j_call: TRBJ1-1
v_call: TRBV6-1
clone_size: .
cdr3_aa: CASSDRDFGGDTEAFF

d_call: TRBD2
j_call: TRBJ2-1
v_call: TRBV15
clone_size: .
cdr3_aa: CATSRGPAGAFNEQFF

d_call: .
j_call: TRBJ2-1
v_call: TRBV5-1
clone_size: .
cdr3_aa: CASSFEGPGSEQFF

d_call: .
j_call: TRBJ1-4
v_call: TRBV19
clone_size: once
cdr3_aa: CASSPQGATNEKLFF

d_call: .
j_call: TRBJ2-1
v_call: TRBV28
clone_size: .
cdr3_aa: CASSLLGEQFF

d_call: TRBD1
j_call: TRBJ1-2
v_call: TRBV6-5
clone_size: .
cdr3_aa: CASSPAGGYGYTF

d_call: TRBD1
j_call: TRBJ1-2
v_call: TRBV9
clone_size: .
cdr3_aa: CASSEQGAGYGYTF

d_call: TRBD2
j_call: TRBJ2-1
v_call: TRBV10-3
clone_size: .
cdr3_aa: CAISRLADYNEQFF

d_call: TRBD1
j_call: TRBJ2-7
v_call: TRBV6-5
clone_size: .
cdr3_aa: CASSYATGTGGHEQYF

d_call: .
j_call: TRBJ1-3
v_call: TRBV10-2
clone_size: .
cdr3_aa: CASSESGGSGNTIYF

d_call: TRBD1
j_call: TRBJ1-2
v_call: TRBV4-1
clone_size: few
cdr3_aa: CASSQETGTRLNYGYTF

d_call: .
j_call: TRBJ2-7
v_call: TRBV5-1
clone_size: .
cdr3_aa: CASSLAGSYEQYF